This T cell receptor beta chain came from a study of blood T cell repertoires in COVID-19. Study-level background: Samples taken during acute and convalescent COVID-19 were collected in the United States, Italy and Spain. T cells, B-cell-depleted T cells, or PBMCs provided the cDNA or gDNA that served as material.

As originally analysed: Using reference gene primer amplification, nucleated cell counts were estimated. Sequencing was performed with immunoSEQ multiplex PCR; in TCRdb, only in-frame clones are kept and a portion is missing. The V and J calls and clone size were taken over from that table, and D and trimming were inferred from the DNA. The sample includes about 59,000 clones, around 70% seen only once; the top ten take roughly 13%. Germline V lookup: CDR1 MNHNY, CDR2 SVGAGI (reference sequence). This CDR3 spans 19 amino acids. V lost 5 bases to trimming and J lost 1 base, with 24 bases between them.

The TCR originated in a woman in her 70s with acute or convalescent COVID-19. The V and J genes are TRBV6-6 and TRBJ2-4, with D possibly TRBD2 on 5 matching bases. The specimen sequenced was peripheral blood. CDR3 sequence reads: CASSRYSGYGVGAKNIQYF. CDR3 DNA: TGTGCCAGCAGTCGATATTCGGGGTACGGGGTAGGGGCCAAAAACATTCAGTACTTC.